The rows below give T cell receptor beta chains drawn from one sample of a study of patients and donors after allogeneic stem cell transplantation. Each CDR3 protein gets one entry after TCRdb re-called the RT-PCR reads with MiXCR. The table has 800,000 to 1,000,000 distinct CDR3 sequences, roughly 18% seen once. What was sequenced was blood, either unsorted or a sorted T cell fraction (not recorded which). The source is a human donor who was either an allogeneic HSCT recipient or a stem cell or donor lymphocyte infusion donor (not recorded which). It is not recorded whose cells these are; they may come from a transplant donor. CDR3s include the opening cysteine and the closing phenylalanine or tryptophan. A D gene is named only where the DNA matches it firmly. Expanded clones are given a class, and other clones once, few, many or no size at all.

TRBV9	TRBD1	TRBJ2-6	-	TGTGCCAGCAGCGTCGGACAGGGGGCGTATGCTGGGGCCAACGTCCTGACTTTC	CASSVGQGAYAGANVLTF
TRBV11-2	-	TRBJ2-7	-	TGTGCCAGCAGCCGCGAGACACTCTCCTACGAGCAGTACTTC	CASSRETLSYEQYF
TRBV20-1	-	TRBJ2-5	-	TGCAGTGCTAGAGCGGGCTCTATAGAGACCCAGTACTTC	CSARAGSIETQYF
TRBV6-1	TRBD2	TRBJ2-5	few	TGTGCCAGCAGTCTCCCCACGGGGGGTCGGGAGACCCAGTACTTC	CASSLPTGGRETQYF
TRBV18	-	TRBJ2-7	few	TGTGCCAGCTCGCTGTGGTCGGGACTGGAGGGCGAGCAGTACTTC	CASSLWSGLEGEQYF
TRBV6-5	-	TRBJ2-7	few	TGTGCCAGCAGTTACTCTTCGGGAAAACCCTACGAGCAGTACTTC	CASSYSSGKPYEQYF
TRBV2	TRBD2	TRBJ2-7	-	TGTGCCACCCAGGAGGGACTAGCGGGATCCTACGAGCAGTACTTC	CATQEGLAGSYEQYF
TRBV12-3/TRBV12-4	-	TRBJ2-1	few	TGTGCCAGCAGTACCAGGGACTTCCCTGAGCAGTTCTTC	CASSTRDFPEQFF
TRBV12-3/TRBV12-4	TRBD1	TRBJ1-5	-	TGTGCCAGCAGCTCAAACCACCGAGACAGGGGCCAAGGACAGCCCCAGCATTTT	CASSSNHRDRGQGQPQHF
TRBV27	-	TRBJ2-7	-	TGTGCCAGCAGTCTGGACTCGGGGGATGAGCAGTACTTC	CASSLDSGDEQYF
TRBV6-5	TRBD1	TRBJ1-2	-	TGTGCCAGCGGTTACTCCACTTTGACAGGGGGCCGAGGCTACACCTTC	CASGYSTLTGGRGYTF
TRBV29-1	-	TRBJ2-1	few	TGCAGCGTCCGGGACCTAACCAATGAGCAGTTCTTC	CSVRDLTNEQFF
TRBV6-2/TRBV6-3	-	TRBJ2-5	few	TGTGCCAGCTTTAGCGGAGGAGAGACCCAGTACTTC	CASFSGGETQYF
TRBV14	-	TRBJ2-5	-	TGTGCCAGCAGCCCAGGAGAATTTAGAGGAGAAGAGACCCAGTACTTC	CASSPGEFRGEETQYF
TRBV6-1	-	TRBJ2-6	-	TGTGCCAGCAGATCGCTCGGGGGTAGGACCAACGTCCTGACTTTC	CASRSLGGRTNVLTF
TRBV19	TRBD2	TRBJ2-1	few	TGTGCCAGTAGTACTAGCGGGCACAATGAGCAGTTCTTC	CASSTSGHNEQFF
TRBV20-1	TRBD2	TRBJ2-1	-	TGCAGTGCCAGGACTAGCGGGGGGCCTAATGAGCAGTTCTTC	CSARTSGGPNEQFF
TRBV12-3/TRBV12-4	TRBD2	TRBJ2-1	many	TGTGCCAGCAGCCCTGTGGGCCCAGCGGGACCTACTGGCTACAATGAGCAGTTCTTC	CASSPVGPAGPTGYNEQFF
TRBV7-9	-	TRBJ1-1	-	TGTGCCAGCACCTTCGGGGGGGGGACTGAAGCTTTCTTT	CASTFGGGTEAFF
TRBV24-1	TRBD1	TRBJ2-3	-	TGTGCCACCAGCCGGGACAGTAACACAGATACGCAGTATTTT	CATSRDSNTDTQYF
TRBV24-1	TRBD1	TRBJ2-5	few	TGTGCCACCAGTGTGGGACAGGGCCCCTTCGGGCAAGAGACCCAGTACTTC	CATSVGQGPFGQETQYF
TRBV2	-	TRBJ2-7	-	TGTGCCAGCAGTCTAACGGACGGGGGCTCCTACGAGCAGTACTTC	CASSLTDGGSYEQYF
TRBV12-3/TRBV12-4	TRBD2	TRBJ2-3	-	TGTGCCAGCAGTCCTAGTTCCCGGCCGGGACTAGCGAGGGCAGATACGCAGTATTTT	CASSPSSRPGLARADTQYF
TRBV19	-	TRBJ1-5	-	TGTGCCAGTAGTATAGATCGAGAGGGGCAGCCCCAGCATTTT	CASSIDREGQPQHF
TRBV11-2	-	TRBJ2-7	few	TGTGCCAGCAGCTTAGATGATCCACGAGGGGGCTACGAGCAGTACTTC	CASSLDDPRGGYEQYF
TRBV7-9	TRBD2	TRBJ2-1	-	TGTGCCAGCCAGCCTAGCGGGAGAACCCACCCGTACAATGAGCAGTTCTTC	CASQPSGRTHPYNEQFF